This entry lists 20 T cell receptor beta chains sequenced from one sample in a study of blood T cell repertoires in COVID-19. Produced via immunoSEQ multiplex PCR; TCRdb's table is partial and in-frame only. The table lists approximately 140,000 clones, more than 70% of them singletons. The specimen was peripheral blood. These TCRs come from a man in his fifties or sixties with acute or convalescent COVID-19.

The V gene is TRBV5-4, the J gene TRBJ2-3, with TRBD1 matching 8 bases. Germline CDR1 SGHNT, CDR2 YYREEE (reference sequence). The length of the CDR3 is 14 residues. V dropped 3 bases and J dropped 7; count of bases not matched to a gene: 7. As DNA, the CDR3 is TGTGCCAGCAGCTCATCCGGGACAGGCAATACGCAGTATTTT. This codes for CASSSSGTGNTQYF.

The chain combines TRBV28 with TRBJ1-2; D call uncertain. The CDR3 consists of 12 residues. The germline CDR1 and CDR2 sequences are MDHEN and SYDVKM. Trimming took 4 bases from V and 8 from J, leaving 11 bases between them. This chain's CDR3 is CASSSTVKGYTF. In nucleotides, the CDR3 is TGTGCCAGCAGTTCAACGGTCAAGGGCTACACCTTC.

The chain couples TRBV3-1 (or the pseudogene TRBV3-2) to TRBJ1-2; a weak D match, TRBD1 (6 bases). Trimming took off 3 bases at V and 8 bases at J, with 19 bases between the two ends. The germline V gene encodes CDR1 LGHDT and CDR2 YNNKEL (reference sequence). This CDR3 contains 15 residues. CDR3 coding DNA: TGTGCCAGCAGCCACGCTGACAGGCTCTCGGGCGGCTACACCTTC. Amino acid sequence: CASSHADRLSGGYTF.

This clone was counted only a few times. The J gene is TRBJ1-2, the V gene TRBV6-5; D not certain. The CDR3 contains 13 residues. Germline V gene lookup returns CDR1 MNHEY and CDR2 SVGAGI. Between the trimmed V and J ends, which lost 6 bases and 0 bases, there was a span of 8 bases. CDR3 loop: CASSRTPNYGYTF. The CDR3 coding sequence is TGTGCCAGCAGCCGAACTCCTAACTATGGCTACACCTTC.

The chain combines TRBV3-1 (or the pseudogene TRBV3-2) with TRBJ2-5; 12 nucleotides align to TRBD2. With 4 bases clipped from V and 3 bases from J, the junction kept 3 bases outside the gene matches. CDR3 length: 15 residues. The germline CDR1 and CDR2 sequences are LGHDT and YNNKEL (reference sequence). The CDR3 loop reads CASSRASGGEETQYF. CDR3 DNA sequence: TGTGCCAGCAGCCGGGCTAGCGGGGGGGAAGAGACCCAGTACTTC.

This rearrangement joins TRBV6-1 to TRBJ2-2; tentatively, D is TRBD2 (5 bases). The CDR3 is made up of 15 amino acids. Between the trimmed V and J ends, which lost 3 bases and 5 bases, there was a span of 13 bases. Germline CDR1 reads MNHNS; CDR2 reads SASEGT. CDR3 bases: TGTGCCAGCAGTGAGCTAGGGAGTAGTACCGGGGAGCTGTTTTTT. It codes for CASSELGSSTGELFF.

The rearrangement links TRBV6-1 to TRBJ1-2, with 7 bases lining up with TRBD1. J lost 8 bases, V lost 1 base, and 4 bases had no gene match. The CDR3 is 13 amino acids. In germline, CDR1 is MNHNS, CDR2 SASEGT. CDR3: CASSEGGGTGYTF. CDR3 DNA sequence: TGTGCCAGCAGTGAAGGAGGGGGCACCGGCTACACCTTC.

There are a few counts of this clone. This chain connects TRBV9 to TRBJ2-1; 10 bases are a match to TRBD1. The CDR3 consists of 18 residues. Losses at the gene ends were 0 bases for V and 8 bases for J; bases not matched to a gene: 14. CDR1 and CDR2 from the germline V gene are SGDLS and YYNGEE. CDR3 residues: CASSVGGRWGQGLDEQFF. For the CDR3, the DNA is TGTGCCAGCAGCGTAGGTGGGCGTTGGGGACAGGGGTTGGATGAGCAGTTCTTC.

V and J are TRBV5-1 and TRBJ1-4; D call uncertain. Germline V lookup: CDR1 SGHRS, CDR2 YFSETQ. Trimming took off 0 bases at V and 4 bases at J, with 7 bases between the two ends. The CDR3 covers 14 residues. CDR3 DNA sequence: TGCGCCAGCAGCTTGGAGCGGGGTAATGAAAAACTGTTTTTT. Amino acids: CASSLERGNEKLFF.

This sequence joins TRBV9 and TRBJ1-2; TRBD1 aligns across 12 bases. The trim removed 5 bases at V and 4 bases at J, leaving 6 bases unmatched. The CDR3 contains 15 residues. The germline CDR1 and CDR2 sequences are SGDLS and YYNGEE. CDR3 sequence: CASRTGTGGPYGYTF. DNA of the CDR3: TGTGCCAGCAGAACCGGGACAGGGGGCCCCTATGGCTACACCTTC.

The gene calls are TRBV5-8 and TRBJ1-2, with TRBD1 matching over 11 bases. The CDR3 consists of 16 residues. Germline V CDR1 and CDR2: SGHTS, YDEGEE. After removal of 1 base from V and 4 bases from J, the junction contained 6 bases not matched to a gene. CDR3 protein: CASSLLSGQGAYGYTF. CDR3 coding DNA: TGTGCCAGCAGCTTGCTTAGCGGACAGGGGGCCTATGGCTACACCTTC.

This chain connects TRBV30 to TRBJ2-7; D ambiguous. The CDR3 length is 17 residues. V gave up 0 bases and J gave up 2 bases, with 20 bases separating them. Germline CDR1 reads GTSNPN; CDR2 reads SVGIG (reference sequence). The CDR3 here is CAWSVTLVPTVPYEQYF. In nucleotides, the CDR3 is TGTGCCTGGAGTGTGACCCTAGTCCCGACGGTACCCTACGAGCAGTACTTC.

V gene TRBV11-2 combines with J gene TRBJ2-6, with D perhaps TRBD2 (6 bases). The V and J ends lost 2 bases and 0 bases respectively, with 14 bases between them. Germline CDR1 reads SGHAT; CDR2 reads FQNNGV. The length of the CDR3 is 18 residues. The DNA for the CDR3 is TGTGCCAGCAGCTTACGCGGGACCTTCCTCTCTGGGGCCAACGTCCTGACTTTC. It translates to CASSLRGTFLSGANVLTF.

The rearrangement uses TRBV11-2 and TRBJ2-5; 7 bases are a match to TRBD2. This CDR3 contains 15 residues. V was pared by 1 base and J by 0 bases, with 2 bases of the junction left unmatched. Germline V gene sequence: CDR1 SGHAT, CDR2 FQNNGV. The CDR3 DNA reads TGTGCCAGCAGCTTAGGGGGGACTAACCAAGAGACCCAGTACTTC. It specifies CASSLGGTNQETQYF.

This chain links TRBV5-1 with TRBJ2-3; 9 nucleotides match TRBD1. Looked up from germline, CDR1 is SGHRS and CDR2 is YFSETQ. This CDR3 is 17 amino acids long. Trimming took 1 base from V and 3 from J; bases not matched to a gene: 9. The chain's CDR3 is CASSLSPGQGMTDTQYF. CDR3 DNA: TGCGCCAGCAGCTTGTCCCCGGGACAGGGAATGACAGATACGCAGTATTTT.

CDR3 nucleotide sequence: TGTGCCACCTCACTATCTTCCGATCAGCCCCAGCATTTT. Protein: CATSLSSDQPQHF. The J gene is TRBJ1-5, the V gene TRBV24-1; D uncertain. Trimming stripped 9 bases from V and 5 bases from J, with 13 bases between. This CDR3 region has 13 residues. CDR1 and CDR2 from the germline V gene are KGHDR and SFDVKD.

The J gene is TRBJ2-3, the V gene TRBV10-2; TRBD2 matches at 7 bases. Germline CDR1 and CDR2: WSHSY and SAAADI. Trimming removed 2 bases from V and 1 base from J; junction bases left unmatched: 3. This CDR3 has 15 residues. CDR3 in DNA: TGCGCCAGCAGTGAGCGGGGGGAGGGCACAGATACGCAGTATTTT. Encoded protein: CASSERGEGTDTQYF.

The chain combines TRBV4-1 with TRBJ2-7; possibly TRBD1 for D (6 bases). V lost 4 bases and J lost 5, with 12 bases in between. CDR3 size: 13 residues. CDR1 and CDR2 (germline): MGHRA, YSYEKL. This chain's CDR3 is CASSPVGADEQYF. In DNA form, the CDR3 reads TGCGCCAGCAGCCCTGTGGGGGCAGACGAGCAGTACTTC.

The chain is built from TRBV15 and TRBJ1-1; TRBD1 matches 9 bases. Germline lookup yields CDR1 LNHNV and CDR2 YYDKDF (reference sequence). V lost 7 bases and J lost 5; bases outside the gene matches: 8. CDR3 length equals 14 residues. The DNA for the CDR3 is TGTGCCACCAATCCCGGACAGGGGATTACTGAAGCTTTCTTT. It is translated as CATNPGQGITEAFF.

The V and J genes are TRBV12-5 and TRBJ2-1, with 12 bases identical to TRBD2. Trimming took 6 bases from V and 6 from J; bases not matched to a gene: 9. The CDR3 extends over 16 amino acids. Germline CDR1 LGHNT, CDR2 FRNRAP. In nucleotides, the CDR3 is TGTGCTAGTGGACCGGGACTAGCGGGCAACCCCAATGAGCAGTTCTTC. Protein sequence: CASGPGLAGNPNEQFF.